Shown below are 15 T cell receptor beta chains from a single sample sequenced in a study of T cells in Graves' hyperthyroidism and ophthalmopathy. TCR beta CDR3 regions were amplified from RNA. Researchers ran a first-round RT-PCR on the TCR CDR3 using the HTBI primer set. A single record per CDR3 protein comes from TCRdb applying MiXCR to the multiplex PCR reads. The repertoire includes 480,000 or so distinct CDR3 sequences, about 46% of them detected once, and about two fifths sits in the top ten. Sequenced material: peripheral blood or thyroid tissue (not recorded which). The receptor set was obtained from an adult woman with Graves' disease, either hyperthyroidism or ophthalmopathy (not recorded which).

The rearrangement links TRBV7-9 to TRBJ2-7; 9 bases align to TRBD1. The CDR3 consists of 14 residues. Looked up from germline, CDR1 is SEHNR and CDR2 is FQNEAQ (reference sequence). The trim removed 5 bases at V and 5 bases at J, leaving 7 bases unmatched. CDR3 region: CASSPGTGLHEQYF. CDR3 bases: TGTGCCAGCAGCCCCGGGACAGGGCTACACGAGCAGTACTTC.

In this sample, this clonotype turned up many times. This chain joins TRBV20-1 and TRBJ1-2; 7 bases agree with TRBD1. Per the germline V gene, CDR1 is DFQATT and CDR2 is SNEGSKA (reference sequence). This CDR3 has 13 amino acids. The V segment lost 5 bases and the J segment 8 bases; nucleotides outside the gene matches: 11. For the CDR3, the DNA is TGCAGTGCTCTTGGACAGGTCGAGCGCGGCTACACCTTC. This gives the protein CSALGQVERGYTF.

This clonotype was seen at least ten times. The V and J genes are TRBV14 and TRBJ1-4; TRBD1 aligns across 7 bases. Losses at the gene ends were 1 base for V and 6 bases for J; bases not matched to a gene: 8. CDR1 and CDR2 (germline): SGHDN, FVKESK. CDR3 size: 16 residues. As DNA, the CDR3 is TGTGCCAGCAGCCAAGCGGACAGGCGGCTGGATGAAAAACTGTTTTTT. Translation: CASSQADRRLDEKLFF.

The rearrangement joins TRBV7-2 to TRBJ2-5, with TRBD2 identical over 7 bases. The germline gives CDR1 SGHTA, CDR2 FQGNSA. This CDR3 spans 16 amino acids. J lost 2 bases, V lost 2 bases, and 8 bases had no gene match. The CDR3 loop is CASSLYWASGQETQYF. The CDR3 DNA reads TGTGCCAGCAGCTTATATTGGGCTAGCGGACAAGAGACCCAGTACTTC.

The rearrangement uses TRBV20-1 and TRBJ2-7; possibly TRBD1 or TRBD2 for D (5 bases each). V lost 6 bases to trimming and J lost 3 bases, with 15 bases between them. The CDR3 runs to 13 residues. Germline values: CDR1 DFQATT, CDR2 SNEGSKA (reference sequence). CDR3 coding DNA: TGCAGTGCCGCGAGACGGGACCTCTACGAGCAGTACTTC. Amino acid sequence: CSAARRDLYEQYF.

At least ten counts were recorded for this clonotype. V and J are TRBV4-2 and TRBJ2-2, with D unclear. The CDR3 runs to 14 residues. Germline-derived CDR1 and CDR2 are LGHNA and YNFKEQ. Trimming left V 4 bases short and J 6 bases short, with 12 bases between. Here the CDR3 DNA reads TGTGCCAGCAGCCCCGAGTTGATCGCCGGGGAGCTGTTTTTT. Amino acids: CASSPELIAGELFF.

At least ten counts were recorded for this clonotype. The rearrangement links TRBV10-3 to TRBJ2-6; TRBD1 aligns across 7 bases. V was clipped by 7 bases and J by 0 bases; unmatched bases: 3. The CDR3 extends over 15 amino acids. Looked up from germline, CDR1 is ENHRY and CDR2 is SYGVKD. The CDR3 DNA is TGTGCCATCACCGGGACAGCCTCTGGGGCCAACGTCCTGACTTTC. It specifies CAITGTASGANVLTF.

This rearrangement joins TRBV15 to TRBJ1-2, with 7 nucleotides matching TRBD1. V was pared by 4 bases and J by 4 bases, with 9 bases of the junction left unmatched. From germline, CDR1 is LNHNV and CDR2 YYDKDF (reference sequence). The CDR3 spans 15 residues. The CDR3 loop is CATSTETGIGYGYTF. Here the CDR3 DNA reads TGTGCCACCAGCACCGAGACAGGGATCGGCTATGGCTACACCTTC. Filled out from reference TRBV15 and TRBJ1-2, the complete variable domain reads DAMVIQNPRYQVTQFGKPVTLSCSQTLNHNVMYWYQQKSSQAPKLLFHYYDKDFNNEADTPDNFQSRRPNTSFCFLDIRSPGLGDTAMYLCATSTETGIGYGYTFGSGTRLTVV.

This clonotype has at least ten counts. This chain joins TRBV29-1 and TRBJ1-2; weak D call: TRBD1 (6 bases). The V gene lost 2 bases and the J gene lost 2 bases, with 12 bases spanning the gap. The CDR3 extends over 14 amino acids. The germline V gene has CDR1 SQVTM and CDR2 ANQGSEA. Here the CDR3 reads CSVEPTGSNYGYTF. CDR3 sequence (DNA): TGCAGCGTTGAACCGACAGGATCCAACTATGGCTACACCTTC.

This sequence joins TRBV7-2 and TRBJ1-2; TRBD1 aligns across 12 bases. Germline V gene data show CDR1 as SGHTA and CDR2 as FQGNSA. The CDR3 loop spans 15 amino acids. The ends lost 4 bases at V and 3 bases at J; junction bases unmatched: 3. The CDR3 here is CASSSGQGAHYGYTF. CDR3 nucleotides: TGTGCCAGCAGCTCGGGACAGGGGGCTCACTATGGCTACACCTTC. The full variable domain, its missing parts supplied by reference TRBV7-2 and TRBJ1-2, is GAGVSQSPSNKVTEKGKDVELRCDPISGHTALYWYRQSLGQGLEFLIYFQGNSAPDKSGLPSDRFSAERTGGSVSTLTIQRTQQEDSAVYLCASSSGQGAHYGYTFGSGTRLTVV.

The J gene is TRBJ1-1, the V gene TRBV20-1; possibly TRBD1 for D (6 bases). CDR1 DFQATT and CDR2 SNEGSKA come from the germline V gene (reference sequence). V lost 6 bases and J lost 11, with 13 bases in between. This CDR3 comprises 10 residues. The CDR3 spells CSAGGTKAFF. For the CDR3, the DNA is TGCAGTGCGGGTGGGACAAAGGCTTTCTTT.

The chain combines TRBV19 with TRBJ2-5; TRBD1 matches at 7 bases. Germline-derived CDR1 and CDR2 are LNHDA and SQIVND (reference sequence). CDR3 length: 15 amino acids. V trimming: 5 bases; J trimming: 4 bases; junction bases outside the gene matches: 10. CDR3 amino acids: CASSLSGTALETQYF. CDR3 nucleotide sequence: TGTGCCAGTAGTCTTTCCGGGACAGCGTTAGAGACCCAGTACTTC.

This clonotype was seen many times. J is TRBJ1-4 and V is TRBV12-3 or TRBV12-4; D call uncertain. V shed 3 bases and J shed 7 bases, with 9 bases lying between them. CDR3 size: 13 residues. The CDR3 DNA reads as TGTGCCAGCAGTTTCCAGTTCGGTGAAAAACTGTTTTTT. Amino acid sequence: CASSFQFGEKLFF.

The chain uses TRBV7-9 and TRBJ2-1; a weak D match, TRBD1 (6 bases). The CDR3 is 16 residues long. The germline V gene encodes CDR1 SEHNR and CDR2 FQNEAQ (reference sequence). V shed 1 base and J shed 2 bases, with 12 bases lying between them. CDR3 sequence: CASSLGQGLTYNEQFF. The CDR3, as DNA: TGTGCCAGCAGCTTAGGTCAGGGGTTGACCTACAATGAGCAGTTCTTC.

This clonotype was found a few times. The chain couples TRBV2 to TRBJ2-5, with D possibly being TRBD1 or TRBD2 (6 bases each). There are 12 residues in the CDR3. Germline assignment: CDR1 SNHLY and CDR2 FYNNEI. Trimming cost V 6 bases and J 7 bases, with 12 bases left between them. The CDR3 is CASRVQGGTQYF. In DNA, the CDR3 is TGTGCCAGCAGAGTACAGGGAGGGACCCAGTACTTC.